Below are 23 T cell receptor beta chains sequenced from a single sample in a study of T cells in women clearing cervical HPV infection. The repertoire was sequenced with immunoSEQ multiplex PCR; TCRdb's copy has only in-frame clones and lacks some. The data include roughly 30,000 clones; the top ten clones carry 3.5% to 4.5%. Sequenced material: blood buffy coat. Receptors originate from a woman between 18 and 70 years old with a cervical HPV16 infection that either progressed to CIN3+ or cleared (not recorded which).

Comment on this clone: At one end, the junction sequence differs from germline, possibly due to a read error. The read gets to within 3 residues of the CDR3 end, and the germline J gene fills in the rest. This rearrangement joins TRBV7-7 to TRBJ2-5; unclear D gene. Germline CDR1 reads SSHAT; CDR2 reads FNYEAQ (reference sequence). The CDR3 runs to 13 residues. CDR3: CASSLERQETQYF. The sequenced CDR3 bases are TGTGCTAGCAGCTTAGAGCGCCAAGAGACC.

Details on this clone: The sequence runs out 3 residues before the end of the CDR3; the remainder is reconstructed from the germline J gene. The chain employs TRBV10-3 and TRBJ2-1, with TRBD2 as a possible D gene (5 bases). Germline V gives CDR1 ENHRY, CDR2 SYGVKD. Trimming stripped 3 bases from V and 7 bases from J, with 10 bases between. The CDR3 sequence is 13 residues long. CDR3 bases read: TGTGCCATCAGTGACGGGGTCGGGAATGAG. Protein product: CAISDGVGNE. The complete CDR3 reads CAISDGVGNEQFF.

Points on this clone: The DNA ends 3 residues before the CDR3 does, and the rest of the CDR3 is filled in from the germline J gene. This rearrangement joins TRBV20-1 to TRBJ2-1; 10 bases line up with TRBD1. Germline V gene sequence: CDR1 DFQATT, CDR2 SNEGSKA (reference sequence). The J segment lost 4 bases and the V segment lost 4 bases, leaving 4 bases of the junction unmatched. This CDR3 is built from 14 residues. This CDR3 reads CSATGQGGYNEQFF. Incomplete CDR3 DNA: TGCAGTGCTACCGGACAGGGGGGGTACAATGAG.

Comments on this clone: The sequence runs out 3 residues before the end of the CDR3; the remainder is reconstructed from the germline J gene. V usage is TRBV20-1 and J usage is TRBJ2-1, with 11 positions matching TRBD2. Germline trimming cut 3 bases from V and 5 bases from J; bases unmatched to any gene: 6. Germline V gives CDR1 DFQATT, CDR2 SNEGSKA (reference sequence). This CDR3 spans 15 amino acids. CDR3 DNA (partial): TGCAGTGCTAGGAACCTAGCGGGAGGTGACAATGAG. Translation: CSARNLAGGDNE. The complete CDR3 reads CSARNLAGGDNEQFF.

Comment on this clone: With the read ending 3 residues before the CDR3 end, the germline J gene is used to fill in that end. This chain connects TRBV20-1 to TRBJ2-1, with D perhaps TRBD1 (6 bases). Per the germline V gene, CDR1 is DFQATT and CDR2 is SNEGSKA (reference sequence). The V end lost 4 bases, the J end lost 5 bases, and 15 bases lay between the germline ends. The CDR3 length is 14 residues. The CDR3 DNA, read in part, is TGCAGTGCTATAGAGTCTCAGGGGAACAATGAG. As protein: CSAIESQGNNE. The CDR3 in its entirety is CSAIESQGNNEQFF.

As to this clone: The DNA ends 3 residues before the CDR3 does, and the rest of the CDR3 is filled in from the germline J gene. This chain connects TRBV6-2 or TRBV6-3 to TRBJ2-7; 9 bases align to TRBD1. J gave up 1 base and V 4 bases, and 2 bases lay outside the gene matches. This CDR3 comprises 14 residues. Germline V gene data show CDR1 as MNHEY and CDR2 as SVGEGT. The sequenced CDR3 bases are TGTGCCAGCAGTTCGGGGACAGGGTCCTACGAG. It yields the protein CASSSGTGSYE. The entire CDR3 sequence reads CASSSGTGSYEQYF.

Comment on this clone: The junction departs from germline at one end; a sequencing error may be responsible. The DNA ends 3 residues before the CDR3 does, and the rest of the CDR3 is filled in from the germline J gene. Distinct nucleotide sequences in the sample also encode this CDR3. The gene calls are TRBV30 and TRBJ1-3, with 7 positions matching TRBD1. Germline CDR1 and CDR2: GTSNPN and SVGIG (reference sequence). The CDR3 is 12 amino acids. CDR3 loop: CAWSTGANTIYF. CDR3 DNA (partial): TGTGCCTGGAGTACAGGGGCCAACACT.

A word on this clone: Sequencing ends 3 residues short of the CDR3 end; the germline J gene provides the rest. The chain has TRBV4-1 and TRBJ2-3; D is ambiguous. The length of the CDR3 is 13 residues. The germline CDR1 and CDR2 sequences are MGHRA and YSYEKL. Trimming shortened V by 3 bases and J by 3 bases, and 7 bases separated the two germline ends. CDR3 residues: CASSHPRTDTQYF. The DNA read from the CDR3 is TGCGCCAGCAGCCATCCCCGGACAGATACG.

To note about this clone: Read sequence stops 3 residues before the CDR3 end, and the germline J gene provides the missing end. The chain is built from TRBV20-1 and TRBJ2-1; 7 bases match TRBD2. CDR1 is DFQATT, CDR2 SNEGSKA, per germline (reference sequence). The CDR3 spans 15 residues. V dropped 6 bases and J dropped 4; count of bases not matched to a gene: 12. The DNA read from the CDR3 is TGCAGTGCAGACAGAAGCGGGGCGGGATACAATGAG. Translated, it gives CSADRSGAGYNE. The whole CDR3 sequence is CSADRSGAGYNEQFF.

About this clone itself: The read comes to an end 3 residues before the CDR3 does, leaving the germline J gene to fill in the end. The chain employs TRBV28 and TRBJ2-7, with 9 bases matching TRBD1. This CDR3 comprises 16 residues. V shed 5 bases, J shed 3 bases, and the junction held 11 bases outside the gene matches. CDR1 and CDR2 (germline): MDHEN, SYDVKM. The CDR3 loop reads CASSPPGTGNGYEQYF. CDR3 DNA, as far as it was read: TGTGCCAGCAGTCCCCCTGGGACAGGGAATGGCTACGAG.

Of note for this clone: The read gets to within 3 residues of the CDR3 end, and the germline J gene fills in the rest. The chain is built from TRBV5-8 and TRBJ1-1, with D possibly TRBD1 on 6 matching bases. The CDR3 runs 12 residues. Trimming cost V 7 bases and J 6 bases, with 13 bases left between them. CDR1 SGHTS and CDR2 YDEGEE come from the germline V gene. The CDR3 loop reads CASGADRPEAFF. Incomplete CDR3 DNA: TGTGCCAGCGGGGCCGACAGGCCTGAA.

To note about this clone: The read is 3 residues too short to cover the CDR3 end, so that end is filled in from the germline J gene. The rearrangement uses TRBV2 and TRBJ2-7, with D possibly being TRBD1 (6 bases). This CDR3 comprises 13 residues. Germline V gene data show CDR1 as SNHLY and CDR2 as FYNNEI. With 8 bases removed from V and 6 bases from J, the gap between germline ends came to 17 bases. CDR3 in amino acids: CASLGPQGREQYF. Partial CDR3 DNA: TGTGCCAGCCTGGGACCGCAGGGGCGCGAG. Complete variable domain (other parts from reference TRBV2 and TRBJ2-7): EPEVTQTPSHQVTQMGQEVILRCVPISNHLYFYWYRQILGQKVEFLVSFYNNEISEKSEIFDDQFSVERPDGSNFTLKIRSTKLEDSAMYFCASLGPQGREQYFGPGTRLTVT.

About this clone itself: With the read ending 3 residues before the CDR3 end, the germline J gene is used to fill in that end. The V call is TRBV7-6, the J call TRBJ2-1, with a tentative D call TRBD1 (5 bases). This CDR3 has 15 amino acids. V dropped 2 bases and J dropped 2 bases, with 10 bases sitting between them. The germline V gene has CDR1 SGHVS and CDR2 FNYEAQ. The sequenced part of the CDR3 DNA is TGTGCCAGCAGCTTACTTCAGGGCGCCTACAATGAG. This translates into CASSLLQGAYNE. The full CDR3 protein reads CASSLLQGAYNEQFF.

With regard to this clone: The read halts 3 residues ahead of the CDR3 end, with the missing end drawn from the germline J gene. This chain connects TRBV7-8 to TRBJ2-3, with 9 bases identical to TRBD2. The CDR3 is made up of 14 amino acids. Trimming took 8 bases from V and 5 from J; bases not matched to a gene: 8. CDR1 is SGHVS and CDR2 is FQNEAQ in the germline V gene. Partial CDR3 DNA: TGTGCCAGCGGGCGGGAGGGCCGGGGAGATACG. Translating gives CASGREGRGDT. The CDR3 reads in full as CASGREGRGDTQYF.

For this clone: The CDR3 extends 3 residues past the end of the read, so its final part is completed from the germline J gene. The chain combines TRBV7-8 with TRBJ2-7, with D unresolved. CDR1 and CDR2 from the germline V gene are SGHVS and FQNEAQ. The CDR3 is 13 amino acids. The V end was cut by 4 bases, the J end by 6 bases, with 13 bases between. The DNA read from the CDR3 is TGTGCCAGCAGCTCACAAGGTTCTGGCGAG. Residues: CASSSQGSGE. The CDR3 as a whole reads CASSSQGSGEQYF. The full variable domain, rest sourced from reference TRBV7-8 and TRBJ2-7, is GAGVSQSPRYKVAKRGQDVALRCDPISGHVSLFWYQQALGQGPEFLTYFQNEAQLDKSGLPSDRFFAERPEGSVSTLKIQRTQQEDSAVYLCASSSQGSGEQYFGPGTRLTVT.

A note on this clone: Read sequence stops 3 residues before the CDR3 end, and the germline J gene provides the missing end. This chain connects TRBV18 to TRBJ1-2; D not resolved. V lost 3 bases, J lost 1 base, and 9 bases lay in between. The CDR3 spans 14 residues. Germline-derived CDR1 and CDR2 are KGHSH and LQKENI. CDR3 sequence: CASSPQSLNYGYTF. The covered CDR3 bases are TGTGCCAGCTCACCCCAGAGTCTTAACTATGGC.

The sequenced part of the CDR3 DNA is TGTGCCAGCAGTGAATTGGGGCCGAATGAAAAA. This translates into CASSELGPNEK. The CDR3 reads in full as CASSELGPNEKLFF. This chain joins TRBV6-1 and TRBJ1-4; a possible D gene is TRBD1 (5 bases). The DNA ends 3 residues before the CDR3 does, and the rest of the CDR3 is filled in from the germline J gene. Trimming left V 2 bases short and J 5 bases short, with 9 bases between. This CDR3 is built from 14 residues. Germline V CDR1 and CDR2: MNHNS, SASEGT.

To note about this clone: The CDR3 extends 3 residues past the end of the read, so its final part is completed from the germline J gene. This chain links TRBV19 with TRBJ2-2; TRBD1 agrees at 7 bases. Germline CDR1 is LNHDA and CDR2 is SQIVND (reference sequence). The CDR3 length is 16 residues. The CDR3 reads CASSAFRTGGNEKLFF. Partial CDR3 DNA: TGTGCCAGTAGTGCCTTTCGGACAGGAGGTAATGAAAAG. The full variable domain, completed using reference TRBV19 and TRBJ2-2, is DGGITQSPKYLFRKEGQNVTLSCEQNLNHDAMYWYRQDPGQGLRLIYYSQIVNDFQKGDIAEGYSVSREKKESFPLTVTSAQKNPTAFYLCASSAFRTGGNEKLFFGEGSRLTVL.

As regards this clone: The read ends 3 residues shy of where the CDR3 ends; the end is completed using the germline J gene. The chain recombines TRBV20-1 with TRBJ1-2; 8 bases match TRBD1. CDR3 length: 15 amino acids. The germline gives CDR1 DFQATT, CDR2 SNEGSKA (reference sequence). Trimming took 0 bases from V and 0 from J; bases not matched to a gene: 3. CDR3 DNA (partial): TGCAGTGCTAGAGATGGACAGGGCGCTAACTATGGC. This codes for CSARDGQGANYG. The whole CDR3 sequence reads CSARDGQGANYGYTF.

Turning to this clone: The CDR3 end lies 3 residues beyond the end of the read and is filled in from the germline J gene. This chain joins TRBV6-1 and TRBJ1-2; the D gene is possibly TRBD1 (5 bases). CDR1 MNHNS and CDR2 SASEGT come from the germline V gene. V shed 1 base and J shed 0 bases, with 6 bases lying between them. This CDR3 comprises 14 residues. The covered CDR3 bases are TGTGCCAGCAGTGAAGTAGGGGCTAACTATGGC. This translates into CASSEVGANYG. The entire CDR3 protein reads CASSEVGANYGYTF.

By frequency, this clone registers medium-sized (0.01 to 0.1%). The CDR3 is cut off 3 residues early in the read; its end comes from the germline J gene. The chain joins TRBV29-1 to TRBJ2-3; D gene ambiguous. There are 10 residues in the CDR3. The V end was cut by 6 bases, the J end by 5 bases, with 6 bases between. The germline V gene encodes CDR1 SQVTM and CDR2 ANQGSEA. The DNA read from the CDR3 is TGCAGCGTCTCAGTAGATACG. The encoded protein is CSVSVDT. The complete CDR3 protein is CSVSVDTQYF.

Points on this clone: The CDR3 is cut off 3 residues early in the read; its end comes from the germline J gene. The rearrangement joins TRBV28 to TRBJ2-5, with TRBD1 as a possible D gene (5 bases). Germline V lookup: CDR1 MDHEN, CDR2 SYDVKM. The CDR3 spans 13 residues. Trimming took off 8 bases at V and 2 bases at J, with 12 bases between the two ends. The CDR3 reads CASSYRTQETQYF. Incomplete CDR3 DNA: TGTGCCAGCTCGTATAGGACACAAGAGACC.

Concerning this clone itself: The read comes to an end 3 residues before the CDR3 does, leaving the germline J gene to fill in the end. V is TRBV5-4 and J is TRBJ2-3; 7 bases line up with TRBD1. J lost 3 bases, V lost 4 bases, and 8 bases had no gene match. Germline V gene data show CDR1 as SGHNT and CDR2 as YYREEE (reference sequence). The CDR3 length is 15 residues. Incomplete CDR3 DNA: TGTGCCAGCAGCGCTGGACAGGATTTTACAGATACG. Translating it yields CASSAGQDFTDT. Given in full, the CDR3 is CASSAGQDFTDTQYF. Full variable domain (missing parts from reference TRBV5-4 and TRBJ2-3): ETGVTQSPTHLIKTRGQQVTLRCSSQSGHNTVSWYQQALGQGPQFIFQYYREEENGRGNFPPRFSGLQFPNYSSELNVNALELDDSALYLCASSAGQDFTDTQYFGPGTRLTVL.